This T cell receptor (beta chain) was retrieved from a study of blood T cell repertoires in COVID-19. Overall study context: The United States, Italy and Spain supplied acute and convalescent COVID-19 samples.

Libraries were prepared by immunoSEQ multiplex PCR; TCRdb keeps only in-frame clonotypes and omits some of them. The repertoire consists of about 500,000 clones, with 87% occurring once and the leading ten covering about 0.7%. Two negative PCRs, clearance, or symptom resolution characterized the recovered Cohort 3 donors. Sequences were obtained from PBMCs or T cells enriched from blood (not recorded which). The source of this sequence is a woman between 18 and 29 years old who had recovered from COVID-19.

The CDR3 DNA sequence: TGTGCCAGCAGTCTGGGACAGGGTATATGGACCGGGGAGCTGTTTTTT. It translates to CASSLGQGIWTGELFF. The genes are TRBV28 and TRBJ2-2, with 9 bases that match TRBD1. After removal of 5 bases from V and 5 bases from J, the junction contained 9 bases not matched to a gene. From germline, CDR1 is MDHEN and CDR2 SYDVKM. The CDR3 consists of 16 residues.